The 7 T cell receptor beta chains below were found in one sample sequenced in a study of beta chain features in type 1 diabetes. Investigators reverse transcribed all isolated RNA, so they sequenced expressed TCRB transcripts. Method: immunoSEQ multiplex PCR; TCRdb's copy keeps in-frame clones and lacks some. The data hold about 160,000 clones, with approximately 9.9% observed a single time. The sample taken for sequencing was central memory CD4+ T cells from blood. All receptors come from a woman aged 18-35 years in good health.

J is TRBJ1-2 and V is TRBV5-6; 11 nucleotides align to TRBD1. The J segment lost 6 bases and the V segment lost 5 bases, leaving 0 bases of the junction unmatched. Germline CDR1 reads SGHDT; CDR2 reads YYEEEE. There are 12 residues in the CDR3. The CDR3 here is CASRGQGDGYTF. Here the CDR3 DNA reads TGTGCCAGCAGGGGACAGGGGGATGGCTACACCTTC.

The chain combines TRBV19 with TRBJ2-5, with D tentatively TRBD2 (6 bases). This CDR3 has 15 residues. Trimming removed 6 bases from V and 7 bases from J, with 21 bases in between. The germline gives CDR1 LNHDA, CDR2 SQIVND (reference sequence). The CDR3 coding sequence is TGTGCCAGTAGGGGGACTGCCGGAGTGTGGGGGACCCAGTACTTC. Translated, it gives CASRGTAGVWGTQYF.

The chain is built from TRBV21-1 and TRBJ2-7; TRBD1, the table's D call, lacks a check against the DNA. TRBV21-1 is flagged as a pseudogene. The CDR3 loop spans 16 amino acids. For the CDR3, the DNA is TGTGCCAGCAGCAAACTCCCCGACAGGGGGCGATACGAGCAGTACTTC. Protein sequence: CASSKLPDRGRYEQYF.

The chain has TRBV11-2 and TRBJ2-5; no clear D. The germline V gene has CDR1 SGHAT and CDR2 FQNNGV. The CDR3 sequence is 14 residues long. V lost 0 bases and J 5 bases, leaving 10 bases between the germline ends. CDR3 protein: CASSLDHIAETQYF. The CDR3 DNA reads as TGTGCCAGCAGCTTAGACCATATAGCTGAGACCCAGTACTTC.

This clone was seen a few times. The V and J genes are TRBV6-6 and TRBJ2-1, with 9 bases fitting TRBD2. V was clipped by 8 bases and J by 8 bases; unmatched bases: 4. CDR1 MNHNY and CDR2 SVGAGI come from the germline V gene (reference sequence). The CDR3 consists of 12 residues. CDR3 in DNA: TGTGCCAGCGCTAGCGGGAAGGATGAGCAGTTCTTC. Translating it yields CASASGKDEQFF.

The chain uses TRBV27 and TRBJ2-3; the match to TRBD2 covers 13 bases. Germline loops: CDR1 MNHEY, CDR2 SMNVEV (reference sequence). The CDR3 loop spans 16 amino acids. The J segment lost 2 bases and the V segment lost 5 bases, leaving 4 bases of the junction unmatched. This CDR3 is CASSPGTSGATDTQYF. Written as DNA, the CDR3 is TGTGCCAGCAGTCCTGGGACTAGCGGGGCCACAGATACGCAGTATTTT.

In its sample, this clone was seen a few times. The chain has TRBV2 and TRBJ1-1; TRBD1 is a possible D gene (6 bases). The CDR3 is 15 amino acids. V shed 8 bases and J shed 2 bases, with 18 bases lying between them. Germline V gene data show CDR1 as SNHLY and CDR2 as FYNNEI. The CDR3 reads CASLFDRQVNTEAFF. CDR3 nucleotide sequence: TGTGCCAGCCTGTTTGACAGGCAGGTAAACACTGAAGCTTTCTTT.